Ten or more counts support the clone carrying this T cell receptor (beta chain). The antigen is undetermined. This record comes from a study of T-cell memory formation after mild COVID-19. Study-level results: Pre-infection memory already had some responding clones, implying cross-reactive memory joined.

Looked up from germline, CDR1 is MNHEY and CDR2 is SMNVEV (reference sequence). Trimming stripped 2 bases from V and 9 bases from J, with 17 bases between. The CDR3 length is 15 residues. TCRdb itself ran the 5' RACE reads through MiXCR, one entry per CDR3 protein. There are tens of thousands of distinct CDR3 sequences in the sample; about 6.1% occur only once, and 0.7% to 0.9% lies in the top ten. The sequenced sample consisted of PBMCs or a T cell subset sorted from them (not recorded which). The sequence was obtained from an adult who had mild COVID-19 (a few samples of this study predate the infection). Cell type and time point are not known. V usage is TRBV27 and J usage is TRBJ2-1; D may be TRBD1 (6 bases). CDR3 protein: CASSLGDTRRFEQFF. The DNA of the CDR3 is TGTGCCAGCAGTTTAGGGGACACCCGGAGGTTTGAGCAGTTCTTC.